This T cell receptor (beta chain) was retrieved from a study of response to subunit inactivated influenza vaccine. J gave up 3 bases and V 4 bases, and 5 bases lay outside the gene matches. Germline V gene data show CDR1 as SGDLS and CDR2 as YYNGEE. This CDR3 comprises 15 residues. TCRdb called the RT-PCR reads again in MiXCR, with one record for every CDR3 protein. Of roughly 160,000 distinct CDR3 sequences listed, roughly 10% were seen once; the top ten hold approximately 35%. This sample comprised CD8+ T cells sorted from PBMCs, obtained about 24 months after vaccination. This chain joins TRBV9 and TRBJ2-1; 9 bases agree with TRBD2. This TCR was sampled from a man between 50 and 69 years old who received an inactivated influenza vaccine. CDR3: CASSTTSGYYNEQFF. The CDR3 coding sequence is TGTGCCAGCAGCACAACTAGCGGGTACTACAATGAGCAGTTCTTC.